One and the same sample provided the 5 T cell receptor beta chains below, sequenced in a study of blood T cell repertoires in COVID-19. Here immunoSEQ multiplex PCR was the method, and the copy in TCRdb shows in-frame clones only, minus some. Seen here are roughly 260,000 clones, about 85% observed once, and the top ten hold under 6.5%. Sequencing was done on a sample of PBMCs or T cells enriched from blood (not recorded which). Source of these receptors: a woman aged 25 to 45 with acute COVID-19.

The chain has TRBV10-3 and TRBJ2-2; D is unclear. The CDR3 has 13 residues. Trimming removed 0 bases from V and 6 bases from J, with 5 bases in between. Germline V gene data show CDR1 as ENHRY and CDR2 as SYGVKD. The CDR3 bases are TGTGCCATCAGTGAGTCCCCTTCCGGGGAGCTGTTTTTT. Translated: CAISESPSGELFF.

The chain links TRBV18 to TRBJ2-7, with 9 bases identical to TRBD1. Per germline, CDR1 KGHSH and CDR2 LQKENI. The length of the CDR3 is 15 residues. J was trimmed by 5 bases and V by 6 bases; bases with no gene match: 11. DNA of the CDR3: TGTGCCAGCTCGCAAGGGACAGGGAGAATGAACGAGCAGTACTTC. It is translated as CASSQGTGRMNEQYF.

The chain links TRBV3-1 (or the pseudogene TRBV3-2) to TRBJ1-6, with D perhaps matching TRBD1 (5 bases). The CDR3 has 15 amino acids. The ends were cut back, 4 bases at V and 9 bases at J, with 16 bases in the middle. The germline V gene has CDR1 LGHDT and CDR2 YNNKEL (reference sequence). DNA for the CDR3: TGTGCCAGCAGCCCCACAGGTGGGGGAGGTTCACCCCTCCACTTT. Amino acids: CASSPTGGGGSPLHF.

The table lists this clone with a count of one. The chain combines TRBV7-2 with TRBJ2-1, with D possibly TRBD2 on 6 matching bases. Germline values: CDR1 SGHTA, CDR2 FQGNSA. With 5 bases removed from V and 3 bases from J, the gap between germline ends came to 14 bases. The CDR3 runs to 15 residues. The CDR3 sequence is CASSKSGLDYNEQFF. The CDR3 bases are TGTGCCAGCAGCAAAAGCGGGTTAGACTACAATGAGCAGTTCTTC.

The chain uses TRBV11-2 and TRBJ1-2; 7 bases are a match to TRBD1. CDR3 length: 18 amino acids. Germline V gene lookup returns CDR1 SGHAT and CDR2 FQNNGV. V was clipped by 4 bases and J by 5 bases; unmatched bases: 19. DNA for the CDR3: TGTGCCAGCAGCTCGCCCAACAGGGGTCTCACCAAACCATATGGCTACACCTTC. Translated, it gives CASSSPNRGLTKPYGYTF.